This TCR beta chain emerged from a study of Graves' ophthalmopathy and Graves' hyperthyroidism. Study-wide context: At the time of initial diagnosis and before any treatment, peripheral blood was collected. General observations from the study: In blood appeared most of the expanded thyroid clonotypes whose frequency exceeded 0.001. Researchers report that a 13-signature model separated ophthalmopathy from stable hyperthyroidism, posting almost 90% sensitivity and roughly 81% specificity.

This clonotype was seen many times. Its antigen is still unknown. CDR3 length equals 14 residues. V gave up 1 base and J gave up 3 bases, with 9 bases separating them. Ages of hyperthyroidism patients ran from 18 to 65, and their diagnoses were new, under 2 months' duration. RNA transcripts yielded amplified TCR beta CDR3 regions. RT-PCR in the first round used HTBI primers; a second-round multiplex PCR followed. Using its own MiXCR run on the multiplex PCR reads, TCRdb lists one record per CDR3 protein. This table has 600,000 to 650,000 distinct CDR3 sequences, about a fifth appearing once. Sequenced input: peripheral blood. This receptor was taken from a woman between 18 and 29 years old with stable Graves' hyperthyroidism. Some clones in this sample may be carry-over from other donors' samples. The V and J genes are TRBV12-3 or TRBV12-4 and TRBJ2-5; tentative D call: TRBD1 (6 bases). CDR3 loop: CASSLGGREETQYF. DNA for the CDR3: TGTGCCAGCAGTTTAGGGGGGCGAGAAGAGACCCAGTACTTC.